These 3 T cell receptor beta chains were sequenced from one sample in a study of PD-1 blockade in classical Hodgkin lymphoma. Produced via immunoSEQ multiplex PCR; TCRdb's table is partial and in-frame only. The data hold roughly 96,000 clones, with about 92% observed a single time. The time point here: cycle 4 day 1 (C4D1), after around six weeks of nivolumab. There was relapse after autologous stem cell transplantation in every patient, and there was variation in brentuximab vedotin exposure. This sample comprised peripheral blood mononuclear cells (PBMCs), obtained before the fourth cycle of nivolumab. The receptors were gathered from a human donor with classical Hodgkin lymphoma.

The chain recombines TRBV28 with TRBJ1-2; 10 nucleotides match TRBD1. The CDR3 runs to 15 residues. The germline V gene encodes CDR1 MDHEN and CDR2 SYDVKM. J lost 7 bases, V lost 3 bases, and 8 bases had no gene match. Here the CDR3 DNA reads TGTGCCAGCAGTTTTAGTCGTGACAGGGGGCTTGGCTACACCTTC. As protein: CASSFSRDRGLGYTF.

This clone was seen only a few times. V and J are TRBV2 and TRBJ1-2; D not resolved. Germline CDR1 reads SNHLY; CDR2 reads FYNNEI. The V end was cut by 6 bases, the J end by 8 bases, with 13 bases between. The CDR3 loop spans 12 amino acids. The CDR3 loop is CASRNLEGGYTF. In nucleotides, the CDR3 is TGTGCCAGCAGGAATCTGGAGGGAGGCTACACCTTC.

The chain joins TRBV6-1 to TRBJ2-7; the match to TRBD1 covers 7 bases. Per the germline V gene, CDR1 is MNHNS and CDR2 is SASEGT. The CDR3 runs to 15 residues. V was pared by 4 bases and J by 0 bases, with 6 bases of the junction left unmatched. The CDR3 spells CASSGGQRDSYEQYF. CDR3 in DNA: TGTGCCAGCAGTGGGGGACAGCGAGACTCCTACGAGCAGTACTTC.